This TCR beta chain was sequenced for a study of T cell responses to AZD1222 COVID-19 vaccine. The assay was immunoSEQ multiplex PCR, and TCRdb's table has in-frame clones only and misses some. The profile shows about 130,000 clones, roughly 90% of them singletons. Points from the study as a whole: Donors, mostly white British, included more females; clonal diversity was possibly underestimated.

This clone was detected only once. The target antigen is unknown. This receptor was obtained from an adult in good health. The input for sequencing was peripheral blood, taken on day 0 of AZD1222 vaccination.

DNA of the CDR3: TGTGCCAGCAGTCCAAGGGTCCCCACTGGAAACACCATATATTTT. Its protein product is CASSPRVPTGNTIYF. This rearrangement joins TRBV27 to TRBJ1-3, with no clear D. V gave up 5 bases and J gave up 2 bases, with 13 bases separating them. Germline V gene data show CDR1 as MNHEY and CDR2 as SMNVEV (reference sequence). This CDR3 region has 15 residues.